This T cell receptor (beta chain) is drawn from a study of T cells in Graves' hyperthyroidism and ophthalmopathy. The study's findings and limits: Ophthalmopathy stood apart from stable hyperthyroidism in a 13 V-J model. Blood also contained most expanded thyroid clonotypes above 0.001.

Clinical symptoms, serum thyroxine, TRAb, thyroid ultrasound and orbital computed tomography informed diagnoses. The table lists this clonotype with many counts. The antigen is unknown. Amplified regions were TCR beta CDR3 sequences from RNA transcripts. Carried out on the TCR CDR3, a first-round RT-PCR used the HTBI primer set. TCRdb recomputed calls from the multiplex PCR reads with MiXCR, one row per CDR3 protein. The repertoire holds 600,000 to 800,000 distinct CDR3 sequences, with approximately 40% as singletons. Per germline, CDR1 DFQATT and CDR2 SNEGSKA (reference sequence). Trimming removed 6 bases at V and 10 bases at J, with 18 bases between. This CDR3 is built from 12 residues.

Sequenced input: blood. This sequence joins TRBV20-1 and TRBJ2-5; a weak D match, TRBD2 (5 bases). The receptor's source is a woman aged 40 to 50 with Graves' hyperthyroidism. This chain's CDR3 is CSATPSVGDQYF. DNA of the CDR3: TGCAGTGCAACTCCCTCCGTCGGGGACCAGTACTTC.